A selection of T cell receptor beta chains follows, all from one sample in a study of post-analysis software for immune sequencing data. From the PCR reads, TCRdb called clonotypes with MiXCR, one entry per CDR3 protein. The sample has hundreds of thousands of distinct CDR3 sequences, over 45% seen once. The sequenced material came from blood. The receptors come from a girl under 10 years old with multiple sclerosis. The CDR3 runs from the conserved cysteine through the conserved F or W. D genes are given only for firm matches. Clone size is shown for a subset of rows, as once, few, many or a class of expanded clone.

v_call	d_call	clone_size	j_call	cdr3_nt	cdr3_aa
TRBV10-2	NA	NA	TRBJ2-5	TGCGCCAGCAGCGCAGGGAGTTTGAGTAGGACCCAGTACTTC	CASSAGSLSRTQYF
TRBV6-2/TRBV6-3	TRBD2	NA	TRBJ2-1	TGTGCCAGCAGTTATCCTAGCGGGACTAGGAATGAGCAGTTCTTC	CASSYPSGTRNEQFF
TRBV7-8	NA	few	TRBJ2-1	TGTGCCAGCAGCTTATATCGGGGAAGCTCCTACAATGAGCAGTTCTTC	CASSLYRGSSYNEQFF
TRBV28	NA	NA	TRBJ2-5	TGTGCCAGCAGTCCCGATAGCTCGTACCAAGAGACCCAGTACTTC	CASSPDSSYQETQYF
TRBV5-1	NA	NA	TRBJ1-1	TGCGCCAGCAGCTTGGGTGGAGGAAGGGGCACTGAAGCTTTCTTT	CASSLGGGRGTEAFF
TRBV7-2	NA	NA	TRBJ2-1	TGTGCCAGCAGCTTATCAGGCCAGAATGAGCAGTTCTTC	CASSLSGQNEQFF
TRBV9	TRBD2	few	TRBJ2-7	TGTGCCAGCAGCCAAAGCGGGGACGAGCAGTACTTC	CASSQSGDEQYF
TRBV6-5	TRBD1	few	TRBJ1-2	TGTGCCAGCAGTTACGGGGCAGGGGGCGACGGCTACACCTTC	CASSYGAGGDGYTF
TRBV7-9	TRBD1	few	TRBJ2-7	TGTGCCAGCAGCTTAGCGTTGGGACAGGGGACCCACGAGCAGTACTTC	CASSLALGQGTHEQYF
TRBV7-2	TRBD2	NA	TRBJ2-5	TGTGCCAGCAGCTTAGCCCACTGGGGGGGGGAGACCCAGTACTTC	CASSLAHWGGETQYF
TRBV29-1	TRBD2	NA	TRBJ2-7	TGCAGCGCTGTAGCGGGTCATACCTACGAGCAGTACTTC	CSAVAGHTYEQYF
TRBV12-5	TRBD2	NA	TRBJ2-1	TGTGCTAGTGGCCCCCGACTAGCCCCTGAGGGCAATGAGCAGTTCTTC	CASGPRLAPEGNEQFF
TRBV20-1	NA	NA	TRBJ2-5	TGCAGTGCTCGGCAGGGAGAGACCCAGTACTTC	CSARQGETQYF
TRBV28	NA	few	TRBJ1-1	TGTGCCAGCAGTTTCGCACAGGGTGGCTACCTGAACACTGAAGCTTTCTTT	CASSFAQGGYLNTEAFF
TRBV12-3/TRBV12-4	TRBD2	NA	TRBJ2-7	TGTGCCAGCAGTCAAGCGGGAGTGATCTACGAGCAGTACTTC	CASSQAGVIYEQYF
TRBV11-2	NA	NA	TRBJ2-3	TGTGCCAGCAGCTTAGTGGCCCGGCGTTCGCAGTATTTT	CASSLVARRSQYF
TRBV25-1	NA	NA	TRBJ2-1	TGTGCCAGCAGTGAACCGACCAGAGGCACCTACAATGAGCAGTTCTTC	CASSEPTRGTYNEQFF
TRBV4-2	NA	few	TRBJ1-2	TGTGCCAGCAGCCAAGATGGAAGGCCCGATGGCTACACCTTC	CASSQDGRPDGYTF
TRBV7-2	TRBD2	few	TRBJ2-3	TGTGCCAGCAGCACTAGCGGGGGACCAGATACGCAGTATTTT	CASSTSGGPDTQYF
TRBV6-2/TRBV6-3	TRBD2	NA	TRBJ2-1	TGTGCCGGGGGGACTAGCGGGAGGAGTGAGCAGTTCTTC	CAGGTSGRSEQFF
TRBV20-1	NA	NA	TRBJ2-7	TGCAGTGCTAGAAAAGACGGATCCTACGAGCAGTACTTC	CSARKDGSYEQYF
TRBV30	TRBD1	NA	TRBJ1-2	TGTGCCTGGATGAGGTGGCAGGGGGATCGCTATGGCTACACCTTC	CAWMRWQGDRYGYTF
TRBV29-1	NA	NA	TRBJ2-7	TGCAGCGTGTGGACGGGTTTTTCGCAGTACTTC	CSVWTGFSQYF
TRBV3-1	NA	few	TRBJ2-3	TGTGCCAGCAGCCAAGTGCGGTCCGACGCAGATACGCAGTATTTT	CASSQVRSDADTQYF
TRBV6-1	NA	once	TRBJ1-5	TGTGCCAGCAGTGAAGCGCAGGGAAGACAGCCCCAGCATTTT	CASSEAQGRQPQHF
TRBV7-6	TRBD1	NA	TRBJ2-7	TGTGCCAGCAGCTCGTACCGGGACAGGGGATACGAGCAGTACTTC	CASSSYRDRGYEQYF
TRBV3-1	TRBD1	NA	TRBJ1-2	TGTGCCAGCAGCCCCCAGGACAGGCCTTACTATGGCTACACCTTC	CASSPQDRPYYGYTF
TRBV5-1	NA	NA	TRBJ2-1	TGCGCCAGCAGCTTGGTAGGGGTCTACAATGAGCAGTTCTTC	CASSLVGVYNEQFF
TRBV5-1	NA	NA	TRBJ2-1	TGCGCCAGCAGCTTAGGGACTCCGAACGATGAGCAGTTCTTC	CASSLGTPNDEQFF
TRBV6-6	TRBD1	NA	TRBJ2-5	TGTGCCAGCAGTGGCAGGGGGCGCGGAAGGCAAGAGACCCAGTACTTC	CASSGRGRGRQETQYF
TRBV6-1	NA	NA	TRBJ2-4	TGTGCCAGCAGGGGGGGACTTTCGGGCGTGTACATTCAGTACTTC	CASRGGLSGVYIQYF
TRBV20-1	TRBD2	NA	TRBJ2-5	TGCAGTGCTAGACCCGGGAAGCGGGAGTGGGAGACCCAGTACTTC	CSARPGKREWETQYF
TRBV4-1	TRBD2	NA	TRBJ2-7	TGCGCCAGCAGCCCGGGTTTAGCGGGAGGAGACGAGCAGTACTTC	CASSPGLAGGDEQYF
TRBV11-2	TRBD1	NA	TRBJ2-1	TGTGCCAGCAGCTTAGAAGGGACAGGGCTACCTGAGCAGTTCTTC	CASSLEGTGLPEQFF
TRBV10-3	TRBD1	NA	TRBJ2-7	TGTGCCATCAGTGAGTCAGTAATGGGGGACAGGGGGACCTACGAGCAGTACTTC	CAISESVMGDRGTYEQYF
TRBV12-3/TRBV12-4	TRBD1	NA	TRBJ1-5	TGTGCCAGCAGTTCCACAGGGGGCGATCAGCCCCAGCATTTT	CASSSTGGDQPQHF
TRBV6-2/TRBV6-3	NA	NA	TRBJ2-3	TGTGCCAGCAGTTACGGGGGGGCCACAGATACGCAGTATTTT	CASSYGGATDTQYF
TRBV5-5	NA	once	TRBJ1-1	TGTGCCAGCAGCTTGGTTGCAGCGAACACTGAAGCTTTCTTT	CASSLVAANTEAFF
TRBV29-1	NA	few	TRBJ2-6	TGCAGCGTTGAAGATCGAAGGACGGCAAATGGGGCCAACGTCCTGACTTTC	CSVEDRRTANGANVLTF
TRBV5-5	TRBD1	few	TRBJ2-5	TGTGCCAGCAGCATGGACAGGAGGGAGACCCAGTACTTC	CASSMDRRETQYF
TRBV9	TRBD1	many	TRBJ2-1	TGTGCCAGCAGCGTGGACAGGGAGTGGGGTGAGCAGTTCTTC	CASSVDREWGEQFF
TRBV11-2	TRBD2	once	TRBJ2-1	TGTGCCAGCAGCGCAGCGGGAAATGAGCAGTTCTTC	CASSAAGNEQFF